This T cell receptor (beta chain) was identified in a study of cytomegalovirus exposure and HLA in healthy donors (dated by TCRdb to about 2017). Turning to the overall study: In an earlier analysis of 587 of the donors, under 300 Gb of sequence data and 100 million or so unique TCR beta sequences from approximately 180 million T cells were reported. Of the roughly 400 genotyped donors, over 70% fell in the genetic ancestry cluster associated with self-reported Caucasian donors. The study aimed to test whether signatures of past pathogen exposure could be identified by cataloging public T cell receptors. An earlier analysis of 500 to 750 of the donors applied high-throughput TCR beta sequencing to assess whether each TCR beta V gene segment acted as functional or pseudogenic. The number of donors typed differed by locus, with 629-630 for A, B, C, DRB1 and DQB1, about 500 for DQA1, about 610 for DPA1, and roughly 450 for DPB1. All discovery cohort repertoires had been generated on a single sequencing platform. To study patterns of TCR occurrence, a later analysis re-analyzed previously published TCR beta repertoires from hundreds of donors and added high-resolution HLA genotyping. Among some 400 genotyped donors of the cohort, an average of roughly 230,000 unique TCR beta nucleotide sequences was sequenced per donor, of which about 19% were non-productive. The study profiled the T cell repertoires of some 610 subjects by immunosequencing and related them to cytomegalovirus serostatus. The study combined high-throughput TCR immunosequencing, statistical association of individual TCRs with disease status, and machine learning to predict cytomegalovirus infection status. Alongside the repertoire data, information on donor age, sex, ethnicity and CMV serostatus was compiled. Genome-wide SNP genotypes for about 65% of the 666 donors were used in a later genetic analysis, which treated that subset as a discovery cohort. Besides the first cohort of 500 to 700 subjects, a separate validation cohort made up of over 100 different subjects was used. Roughly five DR-DQ haplotypes were treated as single units for association and clustering because of strong linkage in the cohort. About 280 gigabases of sequencing data and approximately 84 million unique TCR sequences were included in an early release covering several hundred HLA-typed donors. HLA typing covered class I and class II loci at four-digit resolution. Rather than drawing on any new phenotypic data, the later analysis identified candidate immune exposures from TCR beta sequences and the way those sequences occurred across donors.

The cohort comprised under 700 healthy bone marrow donors. Cohort members were all nominally healthy when sampled, although unrecorded immune exposures were likely present. The donor was CMV seropositive and was included in the group of 250 to 300 seropositive cohort members. Every donor gave a peripheral blood sample, and the peripheral blood mononuclear cells from that sample were used for TCR beta sequencing. The Qiagen DNeasy Blood Extraction Kit was used to extract genomic DNA from the blood cell samples. What the authors observed across the whole study: The only immune exposure information available for the cohort was CMV serostatus. In a later analysis, around 17,000 TCR beta sequences were associated with specific HLA alleles at a false discovery rate of 0.05. In vitro tests confirmed that a few of the cytomegalovirus-associated TCR beta chains recognize cytomegalovirus antigens. It was suggested by the authors that the approach could potentially be generalized to other disease states and immunological phenotypes. In the study, some 180 TCR beta chains were listed as associated with cytomegalovirus. In both the original and validation cohorts, the classifier was reported to diagnose cytomegalovirus status with high specificity and sensitivity. Across donors, most TCR sequences were observed very rarely, whereas some public TCRs were present in many individuals. According to a later analysis, most CMV-associated TCR beta chains appeared to be HLA-restricted, and the HLA associations seemed to be driven largely by CMV exposure. When HLA alleles, especially DR and DQ, strongly co-occurred, attributing TCR associations to individual alleles was difficult. HLA typing was unavailable for some donors at each locus, so association tests used only the typed subset. Some IMGT-functional V segments, including TRBV6-2 and TRBV6-3, could not be distinguished by the 87-base-pair reads and were therefore excluded. Correlated functional status among segregating V segments might reflect linkage disequilibrium, but an unknown experimental factor could not be ruled out. In a later analysis, several top co-occurrence clusters were reported to appear linked to parvovirus B19, influenza, CMV and Epstein-Barr virus. Over 15 rarely observed V segments, including chromosome 9 orphons, were excluded from the earlier analysis of approximately 500 of the donors because counts were too low. In a later analysis, HLA-associated TCR beta chains showed more clonal expansion and lower generation probabilities than non-associated chains that were equally common. This cohort had only TCR beta chains sequenced, and the lack of alpha or paired-chain data limited which features could be detected. A cluster of highly shared sequence variants was judged likely to be a technical artifact of the sequencing pipeline. In an earlier analysis of approximately 590 of the donors, most TCR beta V segments were observed in productive rearrangements about 90% or about 30% of the time, broadly matching IMGT annotations. In a later analysis, TCR association rates were found to vary across HLA loci, with the most associated TCRs seen for DRB1 alleles and the fewest for HLA-C alleles. Presence/absence analyses assumed roughly uniform sequencing depth across donors, an assumption that may not hold. In a later genetic analysis, a missense DCLRE1C variant was associated with V-gene and J-gene trimming of TCR beta chains, and the association was replicated in an independent cohort. A further reported finding was that TCR beta sequences accurately predicted the HLA-A and HLA-B alleles for most subjects in the first cohort. In a later genetic analysis, fewer N-insertions in productive TCRs were reported among donors in an Asian-associated ancestry cluster than the roughly 700-donor mean.

The method behind the library was the immunoSEQ multiplex PCR assay. The multiplex PCR relied on a mix of 60 forward primers for TCR Vbeta segments and 13 reverse primers for TCR Jbeta segments. The CDR3 region of rearranged TCR beta genes was amplified from genomic DNA by a multiplex PCR assay. Amplified TCR beta libraries were sequenced as 87-base-pair reads on the Illumina HiSeq System. On the study's bioinformatics: Across the 670 or so repertoires, a later analysis counted roughly 77 million unique TCR beta chains, approximately 12 million of which were shared by at least two donors. Raw reads were error-corrected and collapsed into unique sequences with a nearest-neighbor algorithm that merged closely related sequences to remove PCR and sequencing errors. CDR3 sequences were aligned to IMGT reference sequences to assign V, D and J gene segments. For a sequence to be retained, a match of at least six nucleotides to both a V gene segment and a J gene segment was required. A rearrangement counted as productive if the CDR3 had no stop codons and remained in frame with V and J, and every other rearrangement counted as non-productive. Following IMGT convention, CDR3 was defined as the stretch from the second conserved V-encoded cysteine to the conserved J-encoded phenylalanine. The earlier analysis of roughly 590 of the donors excluded any sequence lacking an unambiguous match to a single V gene segment. An earlier analysis of 587 of the donors classified V segments as functional when productive rearrangements were above 56.7% and as segregating when the standard deviation between donors was above 5%. A statistical classification framework was developed to diagnose cytomegalovirus status using the catalog of TCR beta chain sequences. In a later analysis, TCR nucleotide sequences were compared against IMGT/GENE-DB human TR gene sequences so that V and J genes could be assigned. In a later analysis, CDR3 sequences and most-parsimonious VDJ recombination scenarios were assigned using the TCRdist pipeline. In a later analysis, every TCR beta chain was defined by the combination of its CDR3 amino acid sequence and its V-gene family, and reads without a unique V-gene family were dropped. A later analysis removed nearly 600 highly shared, low-generation-probability nucleotide sequences to deal with suspected cross-contamination and a sequencing artifact. A later analysis calculated a clonal expansion index for each public chain from normalized within-repertoire ranks of inferred template counts. A later analysis computed generation probabilities with a VDJ recombination model fitted to out-of-frame rearrangements, and checked the results against IGoR. In a later analysis, TCR-TCR, TCR-HLA and TCR-CMV co-occurrence was scored with hypergeometric tests, and a repertoire-size bias correction was applied to TCR pairs. To estimate false discovery rates, a later analysis permuted the HLA or CMV assignments 20 times. A later analysis grouped co-occurring TCRs with DBSCAN, adding TCRdist sequence similarity when clustering within HLA-allele-positive subsets. For co-occurrence clustering, repertoires with fewer than 30,000 or more than 120,000 public chains were excluded, along with a handful of repertoires with anomalous nucleotide sharing. In its TCRdb copy, this immuneACCESS table keeps in-frame sequences only and misses some clones. Where compared with another copy, unresolved V genes explain less than half of these, and the others have no known cause. The DNA gave D and trimming, while V, J and clone size come from that table. The sample has tens of thousands of clones on record, around 84% of them singletons. The ten largest clones represent about 9.5% of the sample.

The CDR3 goes from the cysteine to the phenylalanine over 15 residues. This entry keeps only the CDR3 DNA: 45 bases, framed from base 1. Via the germline V gene, CDR1 is SNHLY and CDR2 FYNNEI. Here V drops 4 bases and J drops 0 bases, and the junction holds 6 bases not matched to any gene. As regards this clone: The antigen it binds to is not known. Within one base of it there is no much larger clone, and no base qualities were kept.

The sequence was collected from a woman aged 40 to 50 in good health and CMV-seropositive. The sequencing sample was made of PBMCs. The chain is assembled from TRBV2 and TRBJ2-7; TRBD2 lines up with 7 middle nucleotides. DNA sequence: TGTGCCAGCAGTGGCGGGGGTCGGAGCTCCTACGAGCAGTACTTC. Translated, this is CASSGGGRSSYEQYF.